The sequence of this TCR beta chain was determined in a study of cytomegalovirus exposure and HLA in healthy donors. Sequencing was performed with immunoSEQ multiplex PCR; in TCRdb, only in-frame clones are kept and a portion is missing. Seen here are about 71,000 clones, 90% to 95% observed once, and the top ten hold 1.4%. The CDR3 has 16 residues. CDR1 and CDR2 from the germline V gene are SGDLS and YYNGEE. V was trimmed by 2 bases and J by 3 bases, leaving 15 bases between them. The chain joins TRBV9 to TRBJ2-1; TRBD2 is a possible D gene (6 bases). This sequence was found in a man in his late teens or twenties in good health and CMV-seropositive. Sequenced input: PBMCs. CDR3 nucleotides: TGTGCCAGCAGCGTCGGTAGTGGGAGGTACTACAATGAGCAGTTCTTC. Translating it yields CASSVGSGRYYNEQFF.